The clone carrying this T cell receptor beta chain was recorded at least ten times. CDR1 and CDR2 (germline): LNHDA, SQIVND (reference sequence). CDR3 length: 16 amino acids. Deletions cut 5 bases from V and 3 bases from J, with 20 bases between. The data derive from a study of control samples from healthy donors and cancer patients. Method: immunoSEQ multiplex PCR; TCRdb's copy keeps in-frame clones and lacks some. The repertoire holds 95,000 to 150,000 clones, with more than 85% as singletons. This clonotype originated in a man aged 18 to 30 in good health. This chain links TRBV19 with TRBJ2-7; D is possibly TRBD1 (7 bases). Material: blood. CDR3 in amino acids: CASSSRGTALSYEQYF. CDR3 coding DNA: TGTGCCAGTAGTTCCCGCGGGACAGCCCTTAGCTACGAGCAGTACTTC.